Listed below are T cell receptor beta chains from one sample, sequenced in a study of vaccination and CD4 T cells after COVID-19. TCRdb reprocessed the PCR reads via MiXCR and lists one record per CDR3 protein. The sample includes about 29,000 distinct CDR3 sequences, about 50% seen only once; the top ten take over 4.5%. This specimen consisted of CD4+ T cells from blood, obtained about 7 months after SARS-CoV-2 vaccination. Source of these receptors: a human donor who had recovered from COVID-19. Each CDR3 is given with its conserved first and last residue. The order of the fields is V gene, J gene, D gene, clone size, CDR3 protein, CDR3 DNA. The D gene is left open where the match is weak. Not every row has a clone size; where given, it reads once, few, many or a size class.

TRBV20-1,TRBJ2-7,TRBD2,-,CSAASGTNSYEQYF,TGCAGTGCCGCCAGCGGGACTAACTCCTACGAGCAGTACTTC
TRBV7-3,TRBJ2-3,-,few,CASSPGLTDTQYF,TGTGCCAGCAGCCCGGGGCTCACAGATACGCAGTATTTT
TRBV20-1,TRBJ2-1,TRBD2,-,CSARDPTSGRDEQFF,TGCAGTGCTAGAGATCCCACTAGCGGGAGAGATGAGCAGTTCTTC
TRBV20-1,TRBJ2-7,-,few,CSASGGSSYEQYF,TGCAGTGCTAGCGGGGGAAGCTCCTACGAGCAGTACTTC
TRBV7-9,TRBJ2-5,-,-,CASSFVDETQYF,TGTGCCAGCAGCTTTGTAGACGAGACCCAGTACTTC
TRBV15,TRBJ2-2,-,-,CATSGPNTGELFF,TGTGCCACCAGCGGCCCAAACACCGGGGAGCTGTTTTTT
TRBV27,TRBJ2-3,TRBD2,-,CASTLAGGADTQYF,TGTGCCAGCACGCTAGCGGGAGGGGCGGATACGCAGTATTTT
TRBV7-8,TRBJ2-2,TRBD2,few,CASSGLTSGNTGELFF,TGTGCCAGCAGCGGACTGACTAGCGGGAACACCGGGGAGCTGTTTTTT
TRBV27,TRBJ2-5,-,-,CASSLAYRFNQETQYF,TGTGCCAGCAGTCTTGCATACAGGTTCAACCAAGAGACCCAGTACTTC
TRBV6-1,TRBJ2-5,TRBD1,-,CASSQDRGQETQYF,TGTGCCAGCAGCCAGGACAGGGGACAAGAGACCCAGTACTTC
TRBV7-3,TRBJ2-7,-,-,CASSLGVTYEQYF,TGTGCCAGCAGTCTAGGAGTAACCTACGAGCAGTACTTC
TRBV7-6,TRBJ2-2,-,few,CASSLVGGELFF,TGTGCCAGCAGCTTAGTTGGCGGGGAGCTGTTTTTT
TRBV20-1,TRBJ1-6,-,few,CSARDPRTLYNSPLHF,TGCAGTGCTAGAGACCCTCGGACACTGTATAATTCACCCCTCCACTTT
TRBV7-3,TRBJ2-3,-,-,CASSLLGGGADTQYF,TGTGCCAGCAGCTTATTGGGAGGGGGCGCAGATACGCAGTATTTT
TRBV19,TRBJ2-3,-,few,CASSIRGSTDTQYF,TGTGCCAGTAGTATACGTGGAAGCACAGATACGCAGTATTTT
TRBV27,TRBJ1-5,-,few,CASSLSRPYQPQHF,TGTGCCAGCAGTTTATCGCGGCCGTATCAGCCCCAGCATTTT
TRBV19,TRBJ2-1,TRBD2,-,CARGRLAGGSSYNEQFF,TGTGCCAGGGGACGGCTAGCGGGTGGAAGCTCCTACAATGAGCAGTTCTTC
TRBV20-1,TRBJ2-5,-,-,CSAGRQQETQYF,TGCAGTGCAGGACGACAACAAGAGACCCAGTACTTC
TRBV10-3,TRBJ2-4,-,-,CAISETENIQYF,TGTGCCATCAGTGAGACAGAAAACATTCAGTACTTC
TRBV20-1,TRBJ2-1,TRBD2,few,CSATGTSGSYEQFF,TGCAGTGCAACCGGGACTAGCGGGAGCTATGAGCAGTTCTTC
TRBV20-1,TRBJ1-5,-,-,CSAETLVGWDQPQHF,TGCAGTGCCGAAACCTTAGTGGGGTGGGATCAGCCCCAGCATTTT
TRBV27,TRBJ2-7,-,-,CASSYIGGVHEQYF,TGTGCCAGCTCGTATATCGGAGGGGTGCACGAGCAGTACTTC
TRBV7-6,TRBJ2-2,-,-,CASSLVPWDATGELFF,TGTGCCAGCAGCTTAGTCCCTTGGGACGCCACCGGGGAGCTGTTTTTT
TRBV6-5,TRBJ2-7,-,-,CASSFRDGSFSEQYF,TGTGCCAGCAGTTTCCGGGACGGCTCGTTTTCGGAGCAGTACTTC
TRBV6-1,TRBJ2-1,TRBD2,few,CASSGLAGWVEQFF,TGTGCCAGCAGCGGACTAGCGGGATGGGTTGAGCAGTTCTTC
TRBV7-9,TRBJ2-3,-,once,CASSLMSGSTDTQYF,TGTGCCAGCAGCTTAATGTCCGGGAGTACAGATACGCAGTATTTT
TRBV20-1,TRBJ2-2,-,few,CSARDARAVGPGELFF,TGCAGTGCTAGAGATGCGAGAGCGGTTGGACCCGGGGAGCTGTTTTTT
TRBV19,TRBJ2-7,-,-,CASSENRDRDEQYF,TGTGCCAGTAGTGAGAACAGGGATCGTGACGAGCAGTACTTC
TRBV5-4,TRBJ2-5,TRBD1,-,CASSQGQGAVGETQYF,TGTGCCAGCAGCCAAGGACAGGGAGCAGTAGGAGAGACCCAGTACTTC
TRBV7-6,TRBJ2-7,-,-,CASSYRDNSYEQYF,TGTGCCAGCAGCTACCGGGACAACTCCTACGAGCAGTACTTC
TRBV20-1,TRBJ1-3,TRBD1,few,CSARRQGAGNTIYF,TGCAGTGCTAGAAGGCAGGGGGCTGGAAACACCATATATTTT
TRBV4-1,TRBJ1-5,-,-,CASSPGHTDLPQHF,TGCGCCAGCAGCCCGGGACATACTGATTTGCCCCAGCATTTT
TRBV15,TRBJ2-3,TRBD1,-,CATSRGGTGGTDTQYF,TGTGCCACCAGCAGAGGCGGGACAGGGGGCACAGATACGCAGTATTTT
TRBV6-1,TRBJ1-4,-,-,CASTLFRGSNEKLFF,TGTGCCAGCACCCTCTTCCGGGGCTCTAATGAAAAACTGTTTTTT
TRBV28,TRBJ2-7,-,-,CASSLPYAGSYEQYF,TGTGCCAGCAGTTTGCCGTATGCGGGGTCCTACGAGCAGTACTTC
TRBV15,TRBJ2-5,-,few,CATRDENGVGETQYF,TGTGCCACCAGAGACGAGAATGGGGTAGGGGAGACCCAGTACTTC
TRBV27,TRBJ2-5,TRBD2,-,CASSNDRATGGPVETQYF,TGTGCCAGCAGCAATGACCGGGCGACGGGAGGGCCCGTAGAGACCCAGTACTTC